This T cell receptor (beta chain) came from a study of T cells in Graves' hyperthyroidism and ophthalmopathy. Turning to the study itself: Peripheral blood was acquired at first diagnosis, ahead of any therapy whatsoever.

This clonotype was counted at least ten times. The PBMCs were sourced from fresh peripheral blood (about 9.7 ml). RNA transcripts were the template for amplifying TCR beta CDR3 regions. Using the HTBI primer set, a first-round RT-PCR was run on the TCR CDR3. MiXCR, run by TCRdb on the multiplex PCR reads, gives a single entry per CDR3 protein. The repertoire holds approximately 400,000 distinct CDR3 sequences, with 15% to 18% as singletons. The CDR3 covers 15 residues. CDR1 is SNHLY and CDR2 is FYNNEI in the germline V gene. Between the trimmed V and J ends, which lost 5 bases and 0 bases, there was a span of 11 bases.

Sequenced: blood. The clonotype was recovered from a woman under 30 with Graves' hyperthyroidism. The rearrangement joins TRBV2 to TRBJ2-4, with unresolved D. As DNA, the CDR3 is TGTGCCAGCAGTTGGGAAGGAATAGCCAAAAACATTCAGTACTTC. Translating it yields CASSWEGIAKNIQYF.